Sequencing of this T cell receptor (beta chain) was carried out in a study of cytomegalovirus exposure and HLA in healthy donors (dated by TCRdb to the late 2010s). Context from the whole study: According to an earlier analysis of several hundred of the donors, some 180 million T cells yielded roughly 110 million unique TCR beta sequences and roughly 280 Gb of sequence data. In a later analysis, previously published TCR beta repertoires from about 640 donors were re-analyzed and high-resolution HLA genotyping was added so that TCR occurrence patterns could be studied. A separate validation cohort of roughly 110 different subjects was used in addition to the approximately 700-subject first cohort. The T cell repertoires of roughly 660 subjects were profiled by immunosequencing and related to cytomegalovirus serostatus. HLA typing included class I and class II loci at four-digit resolution. Because of strong linkage in the cohort, five DR-DQ haplotypes were treated as single units for association and clustering. In an earlier analysis of more than 550 of the donors, high-throughput TCR beta sequencing was used to judge whether each TCR beta V gene segment behaved as functional or pseudogenic. The later analysis used no new phenotypic data to find candidate immune exposures, relying instead on TCR beta sequences and their occurrence across donors. To predict cytomegalovirus infection status, the study combined high-throughput TCR immunosequencing, statistical association of individual TCRs with disease status, and machine learning. Among the roughly 370 genotyped donors, around 81% belonged to the genetic ancestry cluster associated with self-reported Caucasian donors. Alongside the repertoire data, information on donor age, sex, ethnicity and CMV serostatus was compiled. An early release that covered some 630 HLA-typed donors contained about 300 gigabases of sequencing data and around 80 million unique TCR sequences. Typing coverage varied by locus: roughly 620-630 donors for A, B, C, DRB1 and DQB1; roughly 510 for DQA1; nearly 610 for DPA1; under 490 for DPB1. A later genetic analysis took genome-wide SNP genotypes for about 55% of the 666 donors and used that subset as a discovery cohort. The aim of the study was to test whether cataloging public T cell receptors could identify signatures of past pathogen exposure. Among several hundred genotyped donors of the cohort, an average of roughly 230,000 unique TCR beta nucleotide sequences was sequenced per donor, of which 15% to 20% were non-productive. All discovery cohort repertoires had been generated on a single sequencing platform.

The paper's findings and limits, for the study overall: Most TCR sequences were seen in very few donors, while some public TCRs were found in many individuals. According to the authors, the approach could potentially be generalized to other disease states and immunological phenotypes. Because the 87-base-pair reads could not distinguish some IMGT-functional V segments, including TRBV6-2 and TRBV6-3, those segments were excluded. When HLA alleles, especially DR and DQ, strongly co-occurred, TCR associations were difficult to assign to individual alleles. In a later genetic analysis, fewer N-insertions in productive TCRs were reported among donors in an Asian-associated ancestry cluster than the roughly 700-donor mean. In a later genetic analysis, a missense DCLRE1C variant was associated with V-gene and J-gene trimming of TCR beta chains, and the association was replicated in an independent cohort. In a later analysis, HLA-associated TCR beta chains were found to be more clonally expanded and to have lower generation probabilities than equally common non-associated chains. Because HLA typing was unavailable for some donors at each locus, only the typed subset was used in association tests. A few of the identified cytomegalovirus-associated TCR beta chains were confirmed in vitro to be specific for cytomegalovirus antigens. Linkage disequilibrium might explain the correlated functional status among segregating V segments, but an unknown experimental factor could not be excluded. A group of highly shared sequence variants was considered likely to be a technical artifact of the sequencing pipeline. Roughly 17 rarely observed V segments, including chromosome 9 orphons, were excluded from the earlier analysis of some 590 of the donors because counts were too low. A later analysis reported that several top co-occurrence clusters appeared linked to parvovirus B19, influenza, CMV and Epstein-Barr virus. Specific HLA alleles were associated with around 18,000 TCR beta sequences at a false discovery rate of 0.05 in a later analysis. CMV serostatus was the only immune exposure information available for the cohort. Roughly uniform sequencing depth across donors was assumed in presence/absence analyses, although this assumption may not hold. A total of some 180 TCR beta chains were listed by the study as associated with cytomegalovirus. A later analysis found that TCR association rates varied across HLA loci, with DRB1 alleles showing the most associated TCRs and HLA-C alleles the fewest. According to a later analysis, most CMV-associated TCR beta chains appeared to be HLA-restricted, and the HLA associations seemed to be driven largely by CMV exposure. A further reported finding was that TCR beta sequences accurately predicted the HLA-A and HLA-B alleles for most subjects in the first cohort. Cytomegalovirus status was reported to be diagnosed by the classifier with high specificity and sensitivity in both the original and validation cohorts. This cohort had only TCR beta chains sequenced, and the lack of alpha or paired-chain data limited which features could be detected. An earlier analysis of around 540 of the donors showed that most TCR beta V segments appeared in productive rearrangements either about 87% or about 30% of the time, which broadly matched IMGT annotations.

The CDR3 covers 13 residues, taking in both the cysteine and the phenylalanine. Here the CDR3 DNA is all that survives: 39 bases in frame from base 1. Per the germline V gene, MNHNS is the CDR1 and SASEGT is the CDR2. This clone has only one observation. What this receptor recognizes is not known. No much larger clone is present one base from it, and per-base qualities are unavailable. The library was obtained by the immunoSEQ multiplex PCR assay. A mixture of 60 forward primers for TCR Vbeta segments and 13 reverse primers for TCR Jbeta segments was used in the multiplex PCR. A multiplex PCR assay on genomic DNA amplified the CDR3 region of rearranged TCR beta genes. The amplified TCR beta libraries were sequenced on the Illumina HiSeq System as 87-base-pair reads. Regarding the original processing steps: Across the roughly 700 repertoires, a later analysis counted approximately 75 million unique TCR beta chains, around 11 million of which were shared by at least two donors. To remove PCR and sequencing errors, raw reads were error-corrected and collapsed into unique sequences using a nearest-neighbor algorithm that merged closely related sequences. Alignment of CDR3 sequences to IMGT reference sequences was used to assign V, D and J gene segments. For a sequence to be retained, at least a six-nucleotide match to both a V gene segment and a J gene segment was required. Rearrangements were called productive when the CDR3 lacked stop codons and stayed in frame with V and J; all others were non-productive. Following IMGT convention, CDR3 was defined as the stretch from the second conserved V-encoded cysteine up to the conserved J-encoded phenylalanine. Sequences without an unambiguous match to a single V gene segment were excluded from the earlier analysis of approximately 600 of the donors. An earlier analysis of about 590 of the donors classified V segments as functional when productive rearrangements were above 56.7% and as segregating when the standard deviation between donors was above 5%. To diagnose cytomegalovirus status from the catalog of TCR beta chain sequences, a statistical classification framework was built. In a later analysis, V and J genes were assigned by comparing TCR nucleotide sequences against IMGT/GENE-DB human TR gene sequences. A later analysis assigned CDR3 sequences and most-parsimonious VDJ recombination scenarios with the TCRdist pipeline. In a later analysis, each TCR beta chain was defined by its CDR3 amino acid sequence together with its V-gene family, and reads lacking a unique V-gene family were excluded. As a way to deal with suspected cross-contamination and a sequencing artifact, a later analysis dropped 640 or so nucleotide sequences that were highly shared and had low generation probability. For each public chain, a later analysis derived a clonal expansion index from normalized ranks of inferred template counts within each repertoire. A later analysis computed generation probabilities with a VDJ recombination model fitted to out-of-frame rearrangements, and checked the results against IGoR. Hypergeometric tests were used in a later analysis to score TCR-TCR, TCR-HLA and TCR-CMV co-occurrence, with a repertoire-size bias correction applied to the TCR pairs. False discovery rates were estimated in a later analysis by permuting HLA or CMV assignments 20 times. In a later analysis, co-occurring TCRs were grouped using DBSCAN, with TCRdist sequence similarity added in when clustering inside HLA-allele-positive subsets. Co-occurrence clustering excluded repertoires with fewer than 30,000 or more than 120,000 public chains, plus five with anomalous nucleotide sharing. Imported from immuneACCESS, the table was reduced by TCRdb to in-frame sequences with V and J called. These copies leave out some clones; in studies compared against another copy, an unresolved V gene accounts for under half, and the cause of the remainder is not known. The V and J calls and clone size come from that table; D and trimming were worked out from the DNA. A total of roughly 56,000 clones appear in this sample, around 81% of them only once. Approximately 2.3% of the sample rests with the top ten.

The cohort comprised 710 or so healthy bone marrow donors. At the time of sampling, every cohort member was nominally healthy, though immune exposures that went unrecorded were likely present. The donor was CMV seropositive and was included in the group of 250 to 300 seropositive cohort members. Every donor gave a peripheral blood sample, and the peripheral blood mononuclear cells from that sample were used for TCR beta sequencing. The Qiagen DNeasy Blood Extraction Kit was used to extract genomic DNA from the blood cell samples. The sequence joins TRBV6-1 to TRBJ2-5; no D gene is confidently identified. The DNA end is more similar to TRBJ2-7, so the J call may be wrong. This sequence originates from a boy younger than 18 in good health and CMV-seropositive. The sequencing input was PBMCs. The CDR3 corresponds to CASSVYGYYEQYF. The bases read TGTGCCAGCAGTGTGTACGGATACTACGAGCAGTACTTC.